Listed here are 9 T cell receptor beta chains from one sample, sequenced in a study of blood T cells in healthy people across ages. For the second PCR, which ran for about 6 to 11 cycles, a sample-barcoded 5' primer and a J-beta primer mix were used. TCRdb processed the 5' RACE reads anew with MiXCR; each CDR3 protein has one entry. The sample has 800,000 to 950,000 distinct CDR3 sequences; about 48% are singletons. Sequenced material: blood. The receptor set was obtained from a man between 25 and 39 years old in good health.

Points on this clonotype: A clone one base away is much larger, so this may be a read error. The chain uses TRBV10-3 and TRBJ2-2, with D uncertain. V shed 6 bases and J shed 0 bases, with 2 bases lying between them. The CDR3 loop spans 12 amino acids. Germline loops: CDR1 ENHRY, CDR2 SYGVKD. The CDR3 reads CAISANTGELFF. CDR3 nucleotides: TGTGCCATCAGCGCGAACACCGGGGAGCTGTTTTTT.

In this sample, this clonotype turned up a few times. The chain is built from TRBV4-3 and TRBJ2-6; the D is unclear. This CDR3 has 16 amino acids. V lost 1 base to trimming and J lost 0 bases, with 7 bases between them. Germline V gene sequence: CDR1 LGHNA, CDR2 YSLEER. This CDR3 is CASSQGPDSGANVLTF. CDR3 coding DNA: TGCGCCAGCAGCCAAGGGCCGGACTCTGGGGCCAACGTCCTGACTTTC.

In this sample, this clonotype turned up a few times. This chain links TRBV3-1 with TRBJ2-2, with 8 bases fitting TRBD1. The V segment lost 5 bases and the J segment 4 bases; nucleotides outside the gene matches: 3. Germline V gives CDR1 LGHDT, CDR2 YNNKEL (reference sequence). The CDR3 spans 14 residues. The CDR3 nucleotides read TGTGCCAGCAGCTTACAGGGGGTCACCGGGGAGCTGTTTTTT. As protein: CASSLQGVTGELFF.

The rearrangement links TRBV3-1 to TRBJ2-3; D is uncertain. The V gene's germline CDR1 is LGHDT and CDR2 YNNKEL (reference sequence). The CDR3 length is 15 residues. Between the trimmed V and J ends, which lost 2 bases and 6 bases, there was a span of 15 bases. The CDR3 region is CASSQSAASGDTQYF. DNA for the CDR3: TGTGCCAGCAGCCAATCGGCTGCCTCGGGTGATACGCAGTATTTT.

This clonotype was seen a single time. V and J are TRBV3-1 and TRBJ2-5, with 7 bases fitting TRBD2. Germline lookup yields CDR1 LGHDT and CDR2 YNNKEL (reference sequence). V was pared by 4 bases and J by 1 base, with 9 bases of the junction left unmatched. The CDR3 contains 16 residues. The CDR3 bases are TGTGCCAGCAGCCTGAACCTTCCTAGCGGCCAAGAGACCCAGTACTTC. This encodes CASSLNLPSGQETQYF.

This clonotype was seen only a few times. The genes are TRBV5-1 and TRBJ2-1; 14 bases line up with TRBD2. Looked up from germline, CDR1 is SGHRS and CDR2 is YFSETQ. V shed 1 base and J 4 bases; nucleotides not matched to a gene: 7. CDR3 length: 18 residues. CDR3 sequence reads: CASSLNPGLAGVYNEQFF. The CDR3 DNA follows: TGCGCCAGCAGCTTGAATCCGGGACTAGCGGGGGTTTACAATGAGCAGTTCTTC.

This clonotype was recorded once. The chain carries TRBV6-5 and TRBJ1-2, with D possibly matching TRBD1 (5 bases). In germline, CDR1 is MNHEY, CDR2 SVGAGI. V lost 5 bases and J lost 6, with 19 bases in between. The CDR3 covers 15 residues. CDR3 nucleotide sequence: TGTGCCAGCAGTCGCCCCGTTGGGGGAAGAGATGGCTACACCTTC. Its protein is CASSRPVGGRDGYTF.

The chain uses TRBV6-5 and TRBJ2-5; 12 bases agree with TRBD2. Losses at the gene ends were 2 bases for V and 5 bases for J; bases not matched to a gene: 12. The length of the CDR3 is 18 residues. The V gene's germline CDR1 is MNHEY and CDR2 SVGAGI. CDR3 residues: CASSYPTSGGAEQETQYF. In DNA, the CDR3 is TGTGCCAGCAGTTACCCGACTAGCGGGGGCGCCGAGCAGGAGACCCAGTACTTC.

The J gene is TRBJ1-4, the V gene TRBV7-8, with unresolved D. Trimming removed 1 base from V and 5 bases from J, with 11 bases in between. CDR3 size: 15 residues. Germline values: CDR1 SGHVS, CDR2 FQNEAQ. The CDR3 spells CASSLEGSPNEKLFF. The DNA of the CDR3 is TGTGCCAGCAGCTTAGAGGGCAGCCCGAATGAAAAACTGTTTTTT.